Presented here are 26 T cell receptor beta chains from one specimen sequenced in a study of blood T cell repertoires in COVID-19. Using immunoSEQ multiplex PCR, the repertoire was profiled, and TCRdb retains in-frame clones only, with some absent. The sample carries about 290,000 clones, under 90% recorded once. Sequencing input: peripheral blood. Receptor source: a woman in her 30s with COVID-19, enrolled during active disease.

This rearrangement joins TRBV13 to TRBJ2-7; D is unclear. Trimming shortened V by 2 bases and J by 1 base, and 9 bases separated the two germline ends. Germline V gene lookup returns CDR1 PRHDT and CDR2 FYEKMQ (reference sequence). This CDR3 has 14 residues. CDR3 in amino acids: CASSLPLGSYEQYF. In nucleotides, the CDR3 is TGTGCCAGCAGCTTACCTCTAGGTTCCTACGAGCAGTACTTC.

The V call is TRBV7-2, the J call TRBJ2-3, with TRBD2 matching 9 bases. This CDR3 has 15 residues. Trimming removed 6 bases from V and 2 bases from J; junction bases left unmatched: 6. Germline V gives CDR1 SGHTA, CDR2 FQGNSA. This chain's CDR3 is CASSSSGVYTDTQYF. CDR3 nucleotides: TGTGCCAGCAGTTCTAGCGGGGTTTACACAGATACGCAGTATTTT.

This clone came up once. DNA for the CDR3: TGCGCCAGCAGTGAGGTCCGCAGGGGGCGCATGAACACTGAAGCTTTCTTT. Translating it yields CASSEVRRGRMNTEAFF. The V call is TRBV10-2, the J call TRBJ1-1; 8 bases line up with TRBD1. The CDR3 contains 17 residues. With V trimmed by 2 bases and J by 0 bases, 8 bases remained unmatched. Per germline, CDR1 WSHSY and CDR2 SAAADI.

This CDR3 is CASSPGLNTEAFF. As DNA, the CDR3 is TGTGCCAGCAGCCCGGGACTTAACACTGAAGCTTTCTTT. V gene TRBV11-2 combines with J gene TRBJ1-1, with D perhaps TRBD1 (5 bases). CDR3 size: 13 residues. Germline CDR1 reads SGHAT; CDR2 reads FQNNGV. Trimming took off 5 bases at V and 2 bases at J, with 9 bases between the two ends.

This chain connects TRBV28 to TRBJ1-1, with D maybe TRBD1 (6 bases). The V gene's germline CDR1 is MDHEN and CDR2 SYDVKM. V dropped 5 bases and J dropped 0 bases, with 13 bases sitting between them. The CDR3 runs to 15 residues. The CDR3 DNA reads as TGTGCCAGCAGTCCCCGGACAGCTATGAACACTGAAGCTTTCTTT. It translates to CASSPRTAMNTEAFF.

The chain is built from TRBV24-1 and TRBJ2-3; D gene uncertain. Germline CDR1 KGHDR, CDR2 SFDVKD. The CDR3 is 13 amino acids. V was cut by 7 bases and J by 3 bases, with 10 bases left in between. This chain's CDR3 is CATRESETDTQYF. DNA of the CDR3: TGTGCCACCAGGGAATCGGAGACAGATACGCAGTATTTT.

V is TRBV3-1 (or the pseudogene TRBV3-2) and J is TRBJ2-5; TRBD1 is a possible D gene (7 bases). CDR1 LGHDT and CDR2 YNNKEL come from the germline V gene (reference sequence). The V end was cut by 2 bases, the J end by 5 bases, with 15 bases between. The CDR3 is 15 amino acids. CDR3 amino acids: CASSQNHGGGETQYF. In DNA form, the CDR3 reads TGTGCCAGCAGCCAAAACCACGGAGGGGGCGAGACCCAGTACTTC.

To note about this clone: Other DNA sequences within the sample encode an identical CDR3. CDR3 amino acids: CASSQVRGNYGYTF. DNA for the CDR3: TGTGCCAGCAGCCAGGTCAGGGGGAACTATGGCTACACCTTC. The chain carries TRBV14 and TRBJ1-2, with 7 nucleotides matching TRBD1. This CDR3 spans 14 amino acids. CDR1 is SGHDN and CDR2 is FVKESK in the germline V gene. With V trimmed by 3 bases and J by 2 bases, 3 bases remained unmatched.

This clone has just one count. The V gene is TRBV2, the J gene TRBJ2-3; maybe TRBD2 (6 bases). The CDR3 length is 14 residues. The germline CDR1 and CDR2 sequences are SNHLY and FYNNEI. The ends were cut back, 4 bases at V and 8 bases at J, with 16 bases in the middle. The CDR3 bases are TGTGCCAGCAGTGTGGAGCGGGCCGGTGGTACGCAGTATTTT. Translated: CASSVERAGGTQYF.

This chain joins TRBV5-6 and TRBJ1-2; TRBD1 might be the D (5 bases). This CDR3 has 14 residues. Germline values: CDR1 SGHDT, CDR2 YYEEEE. The V end was cut by 7 bases, the J end by 4 bases, with 17 bases between. This CDR3 reads CASSSGGGVYGYTF. The CDR3 bases are TGTGCCAGCTCCTCCGGGGGAGGGGTCTATGGCTACACCTTC. Together with reference TRBV5-6 and TRBJ1-2, the CDR3 gives the full variable domain: DAGVTQSPTHLIKTRGQQVTLRCSPKSGHDTVSWYQQALGQGPQFIFQYYEEEERQRGNFPDRFSGHQFPNYSSELNVNALLLGDSALYLCASSSGGGVYGYTFGSGTRLTVV.

This CDR3 reads CASTATSGHLSEQYF. DNA of the CDR3: TGTGCCAGCACCGCGACTAGCGGACACCTCTCTGAGCAGTACTTC. The chain links TRBV5-4 to TRBJ2-7, with 9 bases identical to TRBD2. The CDR3 is 15 residues long. The junction had 14 bases not matched to a gene; V was cut back by 6 bases and J by 7 bases. Germline V gene lookup returns CDR1 SGHNT and CDR2 YYREEE (reference sequence).

The chain has TRBV11-2 and TRBJ2-1, with TRBD2 matching 11 bases. Per the germline V gene, CDR1 is SGHAT and CDR2 is FQNNGV. With 4 bases clipped from V and 3 bases from J, the junction kept 11 bases outside the gene matches. This CDR3 region has 18 residues. For the CDR3, the DNA is TGTGCCAGCAGCTCGAACTCCCTAGCGGGGGGCTTCTACAATGAGCAGTTCTTC. Its protein product is CASSSNSLAGGFYNEQFF.

Here the CDR3 reads CASSPTMTGMNTEAFF. Here the CDR3 DNA reads TGCGCCAGCAGCCCAACTATGACAGGGATGAACACTGAAGCTTTCTTT. The genes are TRBV5-1 and TRBJ1-1; 7 bases fit TRBD1. Germline loops: CDR1 SGHRS, CDR2 YFSETQ. Losses at the gene ends were 4 bases for V and 0 bases for J; bases not matched to a gene: 9. The CDR3 consists of 16 residues.

As to this clone: No DNA is shown, since the ends of the CDR3 on it are uncertain; the CDR3 is the one TCRdb lists. The genes are TRBV30 and TRBJ2-7; the D call TRBD1 from the table was never checked on the DNA. The V gene's germline CDR1 is GTSNPN and CDR2 SVGIG (reference sequence). The CDR3 is 12 amino acids in total, end residues counted. CDR3 protein: CAWSVGQGSRYF.

This chain connects TRBV5-4 to TRBJ2-2; maybe TRBD2 (5 bases). This CDR3 spans 11 amino acids. V gave up 7 bases and J gave up 7 bases, with 8 bases separating them. Germline V lookup: CDR1 SGHNT, CDR2 YYREEE (reference sequence). CDR3 in DNA: TGTGCCAGCTCCGGGGTCGGGGAGCTGTTTTTT. Amino acids: CASSGVGELFF.

This sequence joins TRBV2 and TRBJ2-2, with TRBD2 as a possible D gene (5 bases). The CDR3 has 15 amino acids. Trimming shortened V by 6 bases and J by 3 bases, and 14 bases separated the two germline ends. Germline V lookup: CDR1 SNHLY, CDR2 FYNNEI. The CDR3 loop reads CASRVWKRYTGELFF. CDR3 sequence (DNA): TGTGCCAGCAGAGTATGGAAGCGGTACACCGGGGAGCTGTTTTTT. Full variable domain (remainder filled in from reference TRBV2 and TRBJ2-2): EPEVTQTPSHQVTQMGQEVILRCVPISNHLYFYWYRQILGQKVEFLVSFYNNEISEKSEIFDDQFSVERPDGSNFTLKIRSTKLEDSAMYFCASRVWKRYTGELFFGEGSRLTVL.

The J gene is TRBJ1-5, the V gene TRBV19; 9 bases are a match to TRBD1. Trimming cost V 5 bases and J 7 bases; bases outside gene matches: 9. This CDR3 is 15 amino acids long. CDR1 is LNHDA, CDR2 SQIVND, per germline (reference sequence). The CDR3 reads CASSEWGQGQQPQHF. The DNA for the CDR3 is TGTGCCAGTAGTGAATGGGGACAGGGCCAACAGCCCCAGCATTTT.

The chain employs TRBV18 and TRBJ2-1; 8 nucleotides align to TRBD2. Trimming took 4 bases from V and 2 from J; bases not matched to a gene: 7. The CDR3 is 16 residues long. Germline-derived CDR1 and CDR2 are KGHSH and LQKENI. CDR3 bases: TGTGCCAGCTCACGGATTGGTAGCGGGACCTACAATGAGCAGTTCTTC. This sequence encodes CASSRIGSGTYNEQFF. The full variable domain, in which reference TRBV18 and TRBJ2-1 provide the parts outside the CDR3, is NAGVMQNPRHLVRRRGQEARLRCSPMKGHSHVYWYRQLPEEGLKFMVYLQKENIIDESGMPKERFSAEFPKEGPSILRIQQVVRGDSAAYFCASSRIGSGTYNEQFFGPGTRLTVL.

The V gene is TRBV2, the J gene TRBJ2-3, with TRBD2 matching over 10 bases. The CDR3 totals 19 residues. V was pared by 3 bases and J by 1 base, with 13 bases of the junction left unmatched. CDR1 and CDR2 from the germline V gene are SNHLY and FYNNEI. CDR3 nucleotides: TGTGCCAGCAGTGAGGGTATGGAGCGGGGGGGCCCGGGCACAGATACGCAGTATTTT. Its protein product is CASSEGMERGGPGTDTQYF.

Turning to this clone: This sample includes further DNA sequences coding for the same CDR3. The chain uses TRBV27 and TRBJ2-7; D gene unclear. The CDR3 runs 11 residues. Germline loops: CDR1 MNHEY, CDR2 SMNVEV (reference sequence). With 4 bases removed from V and 2 bases from J, the gap between germline ends came to 3 bases. The CDR3 bases are TGTGCCAGCAGTTCCACCTACGAGCAGTACTTC. Translated, it gives CASSSTYEQYF.

This chain joins TRBV7-9 and TRBJ1-4, with D possibly TRBD1 on 6 matching bases. Germline CDR1 and CDR2: SEHNR and FQNEAQ (reference sequence). The ends were cut back, 4 bases at V and 3 bases at J, with 12 bases in the middle. The CDR3 sequence is 15 residues long. The DNA for the CDR3 is TGTGCCAGCAGCTCCAACAGGGCGCCTAATGAAAAACTGTTTTTT. This sequence encodes CASSSNRAPNEKLFF.

As for this clone: Other DNA variants within this sample encode the same CDR3. V and J are TRBV7-9 and TRBJ2-3; 12 positions match TRBD2. CDR1 and CDR2 (germline): SEHNR, FQNEAQ (reference sequence). After removal of 6 bases from V and 3 bases from J, the junction contained 1 base not matched to a gene. This CDR3 region has 14 residues. CDR3 coding DNA: TGTGCCAGCAGGCTAGCGGGGGGGACAGATACGCAGTATTTT. It is translated as CASRLAGGTDTQYF.

This chain uses TRBV19 with TRBJ1-1; 8 bases align to TRBD1. Germline assignment: CDR1 LNHDA and CDR2 SQIVND (reference sequence). After removal of 7 bases from V and 6 bases from J, the junction contained 13 bases not matched to a gene. This CDR3 region has 15 residues. The CDR3 here is CASTPQGGIIPEAFF. CDR3 sequence (DNA): TGTGCCAGTACTCCACAGGGGGGGATAATTCCTGAAGCTTTCTTT.

The rearrangement links TRBV19 to TRBJ2-7; the D gene is possibly TRBD2 (6 bases). Germline loops: CDR1 LNHDA, CDR2 SQIVND (reference sequence). V shed 5 bases and J shed 1 base, with 12 bases lying between them. The CDR3 loop spans 14 amino acids. In DNA form, the CDR3 reads TGTGCCAGTAGTTCCCGACGGGAGTCCTACGAGCAGTACTTC. As protein: CASSSRRESYEQYF.

This chain joins TRBV10-2 and TRBJ1-2, with 8 positions matching TRBD1. Looked up from germline, CDR1 is WSHSY and CDR2 is SAAADI. Trimming at V came to 10 bases and at J to 8 bases, leaving 15 bases not matched to a gene. This CDR3 is 14 amino acids long. The CDR3 sequence: CATKNPDRGQGYTF. The CDR3 coding sequence is TGCGCCACCAAAAATCCCGACAGGGGCCAGGGCTACACCTTC.

This chain links TRBV4-1 with TRBJ1-1, with D possibly matching TRBD1 (6 bases). Germline V gene data show CDR1 as MGHRA and CDR2 as YSYEKL. V lost 6 bases, J lost 0 bases, and 20 bases lay in between. The CDR3 contains 17 residues. The CDR3 loop is CASRPLGRQGMNTEAFF. In DNA, the CDR3 is TGCGCCAGCAGGCCATTGGGGCGGCAGGGGATGAACACTGAAGCTTTCTTT.